This is a list of T cell receptor beta chains from one sample in a study of blood T cell repertoires in COVID-19. Data came from immunoSEQ multiplex PCR; TCRdb stores just in-frame clones and leaves some out. The repertoire holds 150,000 or so clones, approximately 83% seen once, with around 1.4% in the top ten. Source material: peripheral blood. The origin of the receptors is a human donor in a cohort sampled during active COVID-19. The conserved cysteine and the conserved F or W are not part of the CDR3 here. The order of the fields is CDR3 protein, V gene, D gene, clone size, J gene. A D gene is named only where the DNA matches it firmly. Rows give clone size only sometimes, using once, few, many, or a class for an expanded clone.

ASSLYVNTEAF	TRBV5-5	.	.	TRBJ1-1
ASSSRLAGGPRGETQY	TRBV7-9	TRBD2	.	TRBJ2-5
ASSQDREGVGINEQF	TRBV3-1/TRBV3-2	.	few	TRBJ2-1
SALNAREAF	TRBV20-1	.	.	TRBJ1-1
ASGPRKTSGSSYNEQF	TRBV25-1	TRBD2	.	TRBJ2-1
ASTYRGRSTGELF	TRBV5-6	TRBD1	.	TRBJ2-2
ASSQVTDTQY	TRBV2	.	.	TRBJ2-3
ASSQGFPRTTGRREQF	TRBV4-1	.	.	TRBJ2-1
ATGVRNTEAF	TRBV28	.	few	TRBJ1-1
ASSVGSGTVTDTQY	TRBV9	TRBD2	.	TRBJ2-3
ASSEVPPRAGSSYNSPLH	TRBV6-1	.	.	TRBJ1-6
ASSPIGQGESGYT	TRBV27	TRBD1	.	TRBJ1-2
ASGPGQGRVNEQF	TRBV6-5	TRBD1	.	TRBJ2-1
ASRKGVKNTEAF	TRBV2	.	once	TRBJ1-1
ASSPLQGDTDTQY	TRBV18	TRBD1	.	TRBJ2-3
ASSTSGSPGDTQY	TRBV18	TRBD2	.	TRBJ2-3
ASSLRGRSWGKQY	TRBV28	.	.	TRBJ2-7
ASTWTGTYGYT	TRBV12-3/TRBV12-4	TRBD1	.	TRBJ1-2
ASSQGLQGLQY	TRBV14	.	once	TRBJ2-7
SARRVLNTEAF	TRBV29-1	.	.	TRBJ1-1
ASSQDAWQPQH	TRBV3-1/TRBV3-2	.	.	TRBJ1-5
ASSQEGEVSPLH	TRBV4-3	.	once	TRBJ1-6
ASNRGRSNQPQH	TRBV21-1	.	.	TRBJ1-5
ASSLAGQGAVYNEQF	TRBV7-8	TRBD1	.	TRBJ2-1
ASSSSGSSYNEQF	TRBV19	TRBD2	once	TRBJ2-1
SVDGAGGGYNEQF	TRBV29-1	TRBD2	.	TRBJ2-1
ASSLAGGETEAF	TRBV5-8	.	.	TRBJ1-1
ASSQERTSGRGNEQF	TRBV4-2	TRBD2	.	TRBJ2-1
ASSPGAAATNEKLF	TRBV9	.	.	TRBJ1-4
ASSVDVGSGPYEQY	TRBV9	.	.	TRBJ2-7
ASSQEGGFNEQF	TRBV3-1/TRBV3-2	.	.	TRBJ2-1
ASRLESSGSEQF	TRBV5-4	TRBD2	.	TRBJ2-1
ASSLTVLTGELF	TRBV28	.	.	TRBJ2-2
ASSFLTGALSYEQY	TRBV7-8	TRBD1	.	TRBJ2-7
ASSPDIPGELF	TRBV7-7	.	.	TRBJ2-2
ASVSGDRGSTEAF	TRBV5-5	TRBD1	once	TRBJ1-1
ASSRQPGDTEAF	TRBV5-1	.	few	TRBJ1-1
ASSFNPGQGYSPLH	TRBV5-8	.	.	TRBJ1-6
ARGTHHNEQF	TRBV11-3	.	once	TRBJ2-1
ASGLSSGRGGETQY	TRBV12-5	TRBD2	.	TRBJ2-5
ASSQGHRVLTETQY	TRBV3-1/TRBV3-2	.	.	TRBJ2-5
ASSPGQISGNTIY	TRBV5-4	TRBD1	once	TRBJ1-3
ASSPEPGADTQY	TRBV18	.	.	TRBJ2-3
ASSEYRADGYT	TRBV25-1	.	.	TRBJ1-2
SAPGQGASGSYNEQF	TRBV29-1	TRBD1	.	TRBJ2-1